This T cell receptor (beta chain) appears in the sequencing data of a study of T-cell memory formation after mild COVID-19. This clonotype has ten or more counts. Its antigen is still unknown. Whole-study results and caveats: The authors did not confirm SARS-CoV-2 specificity of second-wave clones peaking day 37. CD4+ bias marked clones expanding day 15 to 37, unlike balanced contracting clones.

Germline V gives CDR1 MGHRA, CDR2 YSYEKL. CDR3 length: 15 residues. The V segment lost 4 bases and the J segment 7 bases; nucleotides outside the gene matches: 10. TCRdb processed the 5' RACE reads anew with MiXCR; each CDR3 protein has one entry. The table lists about 340,000 distinct CDR3 sequences, roughly 15% of them singletons. The rearrangement joins TRBV4-1 to TRBJ1-1; 9 positions match TRBD1. Sequenced sample: PBMCs or a T cell subset sorted from them (not recorded which). This sequence originates from a man aged 18-30 years who had mild COVID-19 (a few samples of this study predate the infection). Cell type and time point are not known. Here the CDR3 reads CASSLTETGGGEAFF. DNA for the CDR3: TGCGCCAGCAGCCTGACGGAGACAGGGGGGGGTGAAGCTTTCTTT.